This TCR beta chain is from a study of blood T cell repertoires in COVID-19. Across the study: Sites across the United States, Italy and Spain contributed samples from acute and convalescent COVID-19. T cells, B-cell-depleted T cells, or PBMCs provided the cDNA or gDNA that served as material.

Recruits, aged roughly 18 to 100 years, lived in approximately 26 US areas. What the recovered Cohort 3 donors had was two negative PCRs, clearance, or symptom resolution. Libraries were prepared by immunoSEQ multiplex PCR; TCRdb keeps only in-frame clonotypes and omits some of them. Of approximately 230,000 clones listed, 65% to 90% are singletons. The clonotype comes from a man in his forties or fifties who had recovered from COVID-19. Source material: PBMCs or T cells enriched from blood (not recorded which).

In nucleotides, the CDR3 is TGCGCCAGCAGTCAGGACTGGGCGGAGACCCAGTACTTC. Encoded protein: CASSQDWAETQYF. The chain links TRBV5-1 to TRBJ2-5; possibly TRBD2 for D (5 bases). Trimming removed 5 bases from V and 5 bases from J, with 13 bases in between. The CDR3 sequence is 13 residues long. Looked up from germline, CDR1 is SGHRS and CDR2 is YFSETQ.